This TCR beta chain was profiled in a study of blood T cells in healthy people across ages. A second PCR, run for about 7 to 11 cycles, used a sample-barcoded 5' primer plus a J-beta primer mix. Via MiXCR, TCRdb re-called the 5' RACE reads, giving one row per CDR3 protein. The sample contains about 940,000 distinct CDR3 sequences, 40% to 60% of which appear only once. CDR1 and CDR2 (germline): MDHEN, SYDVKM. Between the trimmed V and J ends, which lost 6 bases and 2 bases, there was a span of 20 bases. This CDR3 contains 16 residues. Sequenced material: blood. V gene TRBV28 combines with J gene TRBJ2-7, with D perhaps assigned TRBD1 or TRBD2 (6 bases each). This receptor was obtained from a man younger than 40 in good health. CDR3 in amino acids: CASRPGNRDFTYEQYF. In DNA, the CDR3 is TGTGCCAGCAGACCGGGGAACAGGGACTTTACCTACGAGCAGTACTTC.